Below, 9 T cell receptor beta chains from the same sample are listed, as sequenced in a study of shared clonotypes between healthy human individuals. The protocol was immunoSEQ multiplex PCR, while the TCRdb copy is restricted to in-frame clones and leaves out a portion. The sample carries around 95,000 clones, roughly 69% recorded once. The material sequenced was memory CD8+ T cells sorted from blood. The subset denotes: CD45RO+ cells pooled with CCR7-negative TemRA cells. The receptors were sampled from a man under 40 in good health.

V and J are TRBV7-2 and TRBJ2-2; D remains ambiguous. This CDR3 has 11 residues. Trimming took 6 bases from V and 7 from J, leaving 6 bases between them. Germline V gives CDR1 SGHTA, CDR2 FQGNSA. CDR3 nucleotide sequence: TGTGCCAGCAGAGTTGGCGGGGAGCTGTTTTTT. This encodes CASRVGGELFF. Complete variable domain (other parts from reference TRBV7-2 and TRBJ2-2): GAGVSQSPSNKVTEKGKDVELRCDPISGHTALYWYRQSLGQGLEFLIYFQGNSAPDKSGLPSDRFSAERTGGSVSTLTIQRTQQEDSAVYLCASRVGGELFFGEGSRLTVL.

The gene calls are TRBV28 and TRBJ2-7; D possibly corresponds to TRBD2 (6 bases). Germline values: CDR1 MDHEN, CDR2 SYDVKM. V dropped 5 bases and J dropped 4 bases, with 12 bases sitting between them. The CDR3 has 13 residues. The CDR3 loop is CASSQGLTYEQYF. The CDR3 DNA reads TGTGCCAGCAGTCAGGGACTTACTTACGAGCAGTACTTC.

The gene calls are TRBV7-9 and TRBJ1-1, with TRBD1 as a possible D gene (6 bases). The CDR3 runs to 15 residues. V was cut by 6 bases and J by 0 bases, with 14 bases left in between. Germline CDR1 and CDR2: SEHNR and FQNEAQ (reference sequence). CDR3 in DNA: TGTGCCAGCAGGAGTAAGGACAGACTGAACACTGAAGCTTTCTTT. Translating gives CASRSKDRLNTEAFF.

This clone turned up a few times. This rearrangement joins TRBV6-5 to TRBJ1-2; D may be TRBD1 (6 bases). The length of the CDR3 is 12 residues. Germline V gene data show CDR1 as MNHEY and CDR2 as SVGAGI. V lost 7 bases to trimming and J lost 7 bases, with 13 bases between them. The CDR3 DNA is TGTGCCAGCACCTCGGGGGGGGCTGGCTACACCTTC. Translating it yields CASTSGGAGYTF.

This sequence joins TRBV7-9 and TRBJ2-7, with D possibly TRBD1 on 6 matching bases. V was trimmed by 5 bases and J by 2 bases, leaving 16 bases between them. This CDR3 has 15 amino acids. In germline, CDR1 is SEHNR, CDR2 FQNEAQ (reference sequence). The DNA of the CDR3 is TGTGCCAGCAGCCCTTGGGGACAAGGGGCCTACGAGCAGTACTTC. This encodes CASSPWGQGAYEQYF. Full variable domain (rest looked up from reference TRBV7-9 and TRBJ2-7): DTGVSQNPRHKITKRGQNVTFRCDPISEHNRLYWYRQTLGQGPEFLTYFQNEAQLEKSRLLSDRFSAERPKGSFSTLEIQRTEQGDSAMYLCASSPWGQGAYEQYFGPGTRLTVT.

The rearrangement links TRBV30 to TRBJ2-1; 9 nucleotides line up with TRBD2. The trim removed 7 bases at V and 8 bases at J, leaving 9 bases unmatched. This CDR3 has 13 amino acids. Germline values: CDR1 GTSNPN, CDR2 SVGIG (reference sequence). CDR3 sequence: CASEREEVYEQFF. CDR3 bases: TGTGCCTCGGAGCGGGAGGAGGTGTATGAGCAGTTCTTC.

CDR3 DNA: TGTGCCGGGTTAGCGCGGGAGAATACAGTGACTGGGGAGCAGTTCTTC. Protein sequence: CAGLARENTVTGEQFF. The chain links TRBV5-4 to TRBJ2-1; 7 nucleotides agree with TRBD2. The CDR3 runs to 16 residues. V lost 10 bases to trimming and J lost 10 bases; unmatched junction nucleotides: 23. Germline CDR1 is SGHNT and CDR2 is YYREEE (reference sequence).

This rearrangement joins TRBV6-9 to TRBJ2-7, with D possibly matching TRBD2 (6 bases). The germline V gene has CDR1 MNHGY and CDR2 SVAAGI. This CDR3 is 16 amino acids long. V shed 5 bases and J shed 6 bases, with 23 bases lying between them. CDR3 sequence reads: CASSPNSGDPGVEQYF. In nucleotides, the CDR3 is TGTGCCAGCAGTCCTAACTCGGGGGACCCGGGGGTCGAGCAGTACTTC.

The chain links TRBV7-3 to TRBJ2-1; D gene ambiguous. The V and J ends lost 1 base and 7 bases respectively, with 11 bases between them. This CDR3 has 14 residues. CDR1 and CDR2 from the germline V gene are SGHTA and FQGTGA. This CDR3 is CASSLSPRENEQFF. The CDR3 DNA is TGTGCCAGCAGCTTAAGTCCGCGAGAAAATGAGCAGTTCTTC.